This TCR beta chain was captured by sequencing in a study of post-analysis software for immune sequencing data. Findings and caveats of the study: With TRBV5-6, TRBV5-1 and TRBV20-1 included, about five TRBV segments were more frequent in patients than in controls. Analysis by F measure revealed that same-batch samples clustered strongly together. Normalized Chao1 diversity was significantly lower in multiple sclerosis patients than in controls.

Comments on this clonotype: Its target is not known.

Presence of unique molecular identifiers characterized the TCR beta cDNA libraries. From around 1 to 10 million T cells, 400,000 to 550,000 cDNA molecules were obtained. TCRdb ran MiXCR on the PCR reads and lists one entry per CDR3 protein. Here the sample spans 350,000 to 500,000 distinct CDR3 sequences, over 30% being singletons. The germline V gene has CDR1 DFQATT and CDR2 SNEGSKA (reference sequence). The CDR3 covers 15 residues. This receptor was obtained from a girl aged 2-15 years with multiple sclerosis. The V call is TRBV20-1, the J call TRBJ2-1; 14 bases are shared with TRBD2. The last part of the DNA fits TRBJ2-7 better; the J call may be wrong. Sequencing used blood. The CDR3 sequence is CSASRLAGGSNEQYF. CDR3 bases: TGCAGTGCTAGTAGACTAGCGGGGGGGTCCAATGAGCAGTACTTC.